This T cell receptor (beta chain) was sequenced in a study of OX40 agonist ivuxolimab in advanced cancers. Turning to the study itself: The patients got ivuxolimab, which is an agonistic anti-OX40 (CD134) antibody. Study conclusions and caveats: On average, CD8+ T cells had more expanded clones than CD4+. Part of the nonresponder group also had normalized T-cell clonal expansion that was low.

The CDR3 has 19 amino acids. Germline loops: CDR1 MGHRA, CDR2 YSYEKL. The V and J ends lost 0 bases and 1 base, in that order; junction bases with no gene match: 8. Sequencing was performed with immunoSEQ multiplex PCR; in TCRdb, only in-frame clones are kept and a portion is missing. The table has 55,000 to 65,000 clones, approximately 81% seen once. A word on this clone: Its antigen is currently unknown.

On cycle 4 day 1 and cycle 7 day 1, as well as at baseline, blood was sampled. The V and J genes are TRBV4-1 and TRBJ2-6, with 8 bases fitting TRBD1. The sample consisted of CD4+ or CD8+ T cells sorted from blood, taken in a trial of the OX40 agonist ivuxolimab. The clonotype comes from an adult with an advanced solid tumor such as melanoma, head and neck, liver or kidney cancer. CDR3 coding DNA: TGCGCCAGCAGCCAAGATCTAAACAGGGGGAGGTCTGGGGCCAACGTCCTGACTTTC. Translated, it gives CASSQDLNRGRSGANVLTF.